This TCR beta chain was recovered during a study of blood T cell repertoires in COVID-19. The wider study: In each case, the material was cDNA or gDNA derived from T cells, B-cell-depleted T cells, or PBMCs.

The CDR3 extends over 16 amino acids. After removal of 8 bases from V and 1 base from J, the junction contained 9 bases not matched to a gene. Germline loops: CDR1 LNHDA, CDR2 SQIVND (reference sequence). Produced via immunoSEQ multiplex PCR; TCRdb's table is partial and in-frame only. The table lists over 15,000 clones, roughly 77% of them singletons. Specimen: peripheral blood. The source of this sequence is a man in his fifties or sixties with acute or convalescent COVID-19. This sequence joins TRBV19 and TRBJ1-5, with 9 bases lining up with TRBD1. The CDR3 sequence: CASGRRQGESNQPQHF. The CDR3 nucleotides read TGTGCCAGTGGACGAAGACAGGGGGAAAGCAATCAGCCCCAGCATTTT.